The 27 T cell receptor beta chains below were found in one sample sequenced in a study of Graves' ophthalmopathy and Graves' hyperthyroidism. Amplification from RNA transcripts yielded the TCR beta CDR3 regions. First-round RT-PCR used HTBI primers; second-round multiplex PCR followed. TCRdb independently ran MiXCR on the multiplex PCR reads; one entry per CDR3 protein. The data show about 370,000 distinct CDR3 sequences, about 17% seen once. The sample taken for sequencing was peripheral blood. These receptors were obtained from an adult woman with stable Graves' hyperthyroidism.

This clonotype was counted at least ten times. The V and J genes are TRBV27 and TRBJ1-2; TRBD1 matches at 7 bases. The CDR3 sequence is 14 residues long. Unmatched junction bases numbered 8, after V lost 6 bases and J lost 4 bases. Germline lookup yields CDR1 MNHEY and CDR2 SMNVEV (reference sequence). DNA of the CDR3: TGTGCCAGCAGCCGCCACAGGGGACTCTATGGCTACACCTTC. As protein: CASSRHRGLYGYTF.

This clonotype showed up many times. V gene TRBV28 combines with J gene TRBJ2-7; D is ambiguous. CDR1 is MDHEN and CDR2 is SYDVKM in the germline V gene. There are 14 residues in the CDR3. With 10 bases removed from V and 0 bases from J, the gap between germline ends came to 16 bases. CDR3 amino acids: CATSKGFNSYEQYF. As DNA, the CDR3 is TGTGCCACCTCGAAAGGATTTAACTCCTACGAGCAGTACTTC.

This clonotype was found many times. The chain couples TRBV20-1 to TRBJ1-3, with D perhaps TRBD1 (5 bases). The CDR3 totals 17 residues. Trimming left V 0 bases short and J 7 bases short, with 22 bases between. Germline V gives CDR1 DFQATT, CDR2 SNEGSKA (reference sequence). The chain's CDR3 is CSARDRGPEVILNTIYF. The CDR3 DNA follows: TGCAGTGCTAGAGATAGGGGACCGGAGGTTATTCTGAACACCATATATTTT.

The chain is built from TRBV6-1 and TRBJ2-7, with 13 bases lining up with TRBD2. V was pared by 0 bases and J by 3 bases, with 2 bases of the junction left unmatched. CDR1 and CDR2 (germline): MNHNS, SASEGT. The CDR3 runs to 16 residues. CDR3 region: CASSEAGLAGSYEQYF. The CDR3, as DNA: TGTGCCAGCAGTGAAGCGGGACTAGCGGGGAGCTACGAGCAGTACTTC.

This rearrangement joins TRBV18 to TRBJ1-1; a weak D match, TRBD1 (6 bases). This CDR3 is 15 amino acids long. Trimming left V 4 bases short and J 0 bases short, with 12 bases between. The germline V gene encodes CDR1 KGHSH and CDR2 LQKENI. The CDR3 region has the DNA TGTGCCAGCTCACTACAGGGTCTTATGAACACTGAAGCTTTCTTT. This codes for CASSLQGLMNTEAFF.

This clonotype was found many times. J is TRBJ1-5 and V is TRBV28, with 7 bases that match TRBD1. After removal of 1 base from V and 7 bases from J, the junction contained 13 bases not matched to a gene. The CDR3 covers 17 residues. In germline, CDR1 is MDHEN, CDR2 SYDVKM. Here the CDR3 reads CASSLYARTGRKQPQHF. CDR3 DNA sequence: TGTGCCAGCAGTTTATACGCTCGGACAGGTCGAAAGCAGCCCCAGCATTTT.

The table lists this clonotype with many counts. The rearrangement uses TRBV7-9 and TRBJ1-6, with TRBD1 matching 10 bases. From germline, CDR1 is SEHNR and CDR2 FQNEAQ (reference sequence). Trimming removed 7 bases from V and 5 bases from J; junction bases left unmatched: 11. The CDR3 has 17 amino acids. The CDR3 nucleotides read TGTGCCAGCAACTTGGCCACCGGGACAGGGGATAATTCACCCCTCCACTTT. It encodes CASNLATGTGDNSPLHF.

This clonotype has ten or more counts. The chain recombines TRBV27 with TRBJ1-2, with D perhaps matching TRBD1 (5 bases). V lost 3 bases and J 5 bases, leaving 22 bases between the germline ends. This CDR3 is built from 17 residues. The germline CDR1 and CDR2 sequences are MNHEY and SMNVEV (reference sequence). The CDR3 DNA is TGTGCCAGCAGTTTTGCCGGGGGGGAGAGGGGAGTGTATGGCTACACCTTC. Amino acids: CASSFAGGERGVYGYTF.

The V gene is TRBV6-1, the J gene TRBJ2-7, with D unclear. CDR3 size: 13 residues. Between the trimmed V and J ends, which lost 3 bases and 2 bases, there was a span of 8 bases. CDR1 is MNHNS, CDR2 SASEGT, per germline. The CDR3 reads CASSEGDPYEQYF. In nucleotides, the CDR3 is TGTGCCAGCAGTGAGGGTGACCCCTACGAGCAGTACTTC.

In this sample, this clonotype turned up many times. This chain joins TRBV6-5 and TRBJ1-1; no definite D call. Deletions cut 0 bases from V and 3 bases from J, with 8 bases between. Germline CDR1 is MNHEY and CDR2 is SVGAGI. The CDR3 totals 14 residues. The CDR3 DNA reads as TGTGCCAGCAGTTACTCGACTAGGGACACTGAAGCTTTCTTT. Amino acids: CASSYSTRDTEAFF.

This clonotype was recorded at least ten times. The chain joins TRBV7-2 to TRBJ1-6; 7 nucleotides agree with TRBD1. The CDR3 runs 15 residues. V shed 5 bases, J shed 7 bases, and the junction held 8 bases outside the gene matches. Germline V CDR1 and CDR2: SGHTA, FQGNSA. The DNA of the CDR3 is TGTGCCAGCAGCAAATCGGGACAGCCAAATTCACCCCTCCACTTT. Translation: CASSKSGQPNSPLHF.

The chain combines TRBV24-1 with TRBJ2-2; TRBD1 matches at 7 bases. CDR1 and CDR2 (germline): KGHDR, SFDVKD. J was trimmed by 2 bases and V by 0 bases; bases with no gene match: 5. The CDR3 is 17 residues long. CDR3 sequence (DNA): TGTGCCACCAGTGATTTGCCGGGACAGACCAACACCGGGGAGCTGTTTTTT. It is translated as CATSDLPGQTNTGELFF.

This clonotype was seen ten or more times. The gene calls are TRBV24-1 and TRBJ2-5; tentatively, D is TRBD2 (6 bases). The CDR3 loop spans 16 amino acids. Germline CDR1 KGHDR, CDR2 SFDVKD. Trimming took 3 bases from V and 1 from J, leaving 14 bases between them. The CDR3 DNA reads TGTGCCACCAGTGATCCTCCTGGCGGGATCCAAGAGACCCAGTACTTC. It yields the protein CATSDPPGGIQETQYF.

In this sample, this clonotype turned up many times. The V and J genes are TRBV12-3 or TRBV12-4 and TRBJ1-2; 7 bases align to TRBD1. After removal of 6 bases from V and 6 bases from J, the junction contained 19 bases not matched to a gene. The CDR3 has 17 amino acids. In DNA, the CDR3 is TGTGCCAGCAGGCCGGCCGGGACAGAAAGGGTTCTTAATGGCTACACCTTC. It encodes CASRPAGTERVLNGYTF.

This clonotype has ten or more counts. The J gene is TRBJ2-7, the V gene TRBV4-1; D might be TRBD2 (6 bases). Germline V gene data show CDR1 as MGHRA and CDR2 as YSYEKL. Trimming took 0 bases from V and 4 from J, leaving 22 bases between them. The CDR3 sequence is 18 residues long. CDR3 protein: CASSQERLGVGSEYEQYF. The CDR3 nucleotides read TGCGCCAGCAGCCAAGAGAGGCTTGGGGTCGGGAGTGAATACGAGCAGTACTTC.

This clonotype was recorded at least ten times. The J gene is TRBJ2-7, the V gene TRBV7-9; D is ambiguous. Germline values: CDR1 SEHNR, CDR2 FQNEAQ (reference sequence). V dropped 0 bases and J dropped 6 bases, with 3 bases sitting between them. The CDR3 sequence is 11 residues long. CDR3: CASSLALEQYF. CDR3 DNA: TGTGCCAGCAGCTTAGCCCTCGAGCAGTACTTC.

This clonotype was recorded many times. The CDR3 carries no conserved terminal phenylalanine or tryptophan, so it likely arises from a read error. The chain combines TRBV20-1 with TRBJ2-5; 7 bases are a match to TRBD1. Germline assignment: CDR1 DFQATT and CDR2 SNEGSKA (reference sequence). The V segment lost 6 bases and the J segment 0 bases; nucleotides outside the gene matches: 13. CDR3 length: 16 residues. The CDR3 here is CSAVAHGTENQETQYL. In DNA, the CDR3 is TGCAGTGCCGTAGCCCACGGGACAGAAAACCAAGAGACCCAGTACCTC.

This clonotype was observed many times. This sequence joins TRBV6-2 or TRBV6-3 and TRBJ2-1; D remains unclear. The V end was cut by 6 bases, the J end by 10 bases, with 10 bases between. Germline CDR1 and CDR2: MNHEY and SVGEGT. CDR3 size: 11 residues. CDR3 sequence (DNA): TGTGCCAGCAGCCGCGCCAGGGAGCAGTTCTTC. Translation gives CASSRAREQFF.

Comments on this clonotype: The junction departs from germline at one end; a sequencing error may be responsible. The V call is TRBV5-4, the J call TRBJ2-5; perhaps TRBD1 as D (6 bases). This CDR3 has 18 residues. CDR1 is SGHNT, CDR2 YYREEE, per germline (reference sequence). This chain's CDR3 is CASRLPPYIWGLQETEYF. CDR3 DNA sequence: TGTGCCAGCAGACTTCCCCCCTATATCTGGGGGCTCCAAGAGACCGAGTACTTC.

There are many counts of this clonotype. The V call is TRBV28, the J call TRBJ1-2, with 7 bases fitting TRBD1. This CDR3 has 14 residues. Trimming removed 2 bases from V and 4 bases from J; junction bases left unmatched: 4. CDR1 is MDHEN and CDR2 is SYDVKM in the germline V gene. The CDR3 sequence is CASSLAGTAYGYTF. CDR3 nucleotide sequence: TGTGCCAGCAGTTTAGCGGGGACAGCCTATGGCTACACCTTC.

This clonotype was observed many times. The chain links TRBV7-9 to TRBJ2-7; TRBD1 agrees at 7 bases. The CDR3 is 13 residues long. Trimming cost V 5 bases and J 3 bases; bases outside gene matches: 4. Germline CDR1 is SEHNR and CDR2 is FQNEAQ (reference sequence). In DNA, the CDR3 is TGTGCCAGCAGCGACCGACAGGGCTACGAGCAGTACTTC. The encoded protein is CASSDRQGYEQYF.

J is TRBJ1-2 and V is TRBV6-5; 9 bases are a match to TRBD1. CDR1 and CDR2 (germline): MNHEY, SVGAGI. The CDR3 spans 15 residues. The trim removed 3 bases at V and 6 bases at J, leaving 8 bases unmatched. The CDR3 region has the DNA TGTGCCAGCAGTTATCCCGGGACAGGGCACGATGGCTACACCTTC. Its translation is CASSYPGTGHDGYTF.

This sequence joins TRBV27 and TRBJ2-7; 7 bases line up with TRBD2. The CDR3 is made up of 13 amino acids. The germline CDR1 and CDR2 sequences are MNHEY and SMNVEV (reference sequence). V shed 7 bases and J 2 bases; nucleotides not matched to a gene: 5. Written as DNA, the CDR3 is TGTGCCAGCAAGGCGGGAGCCCCCTACGAGCAGTACTTC. Protein product: CASKAGAPYEQYF.

This clonotype appeared many times. The chain joins TRBV3-1 to TRBJ2-4, with a possible D match to TRBD2 (6 bases). Trimming took off 0 bases at V and 3 bases at J, with 12 bases between the two ends. Germline V gene sequence: CDR1 LGHDT, CDR2 YNNKEL (reference sequence). The CDR3 is 16 amino acids. CDR3 sequence reads: CASSQDPGGGKNIQYF. CDR3 bases: TGTGCCAGCAGCCAAGATCCCGGGGGAGGCAAAAACATTCAGTACTTC.

This clonotype was seen repeatedly, ten times or more. The V and J genes are TRBV5-1 and TRBJ2-7; 7 bases agree with TRBD1. The CDR3 has 15 residues. V dropped 4 bases and J dropped 2; count of bases not matched to a gene: 9. The germline CDR1 and CDR2 sequences are SGHRS and YFSETQ. The CDR3 spells CASSPQTGPTYEQYF. In nucleotides, the CDR3 is TGCGCCAGCAGCCCGCAGACAGGGCCCACCTACGAGCAGTACTTC.

The sample holds one count of this clonotype. The rearrangement uses TRBV6-2 or TRBV6-3 and TRBJ2-7; TRBD1 aligns across 9 bases. The CDR3 has 14 amino acids. The J segment lost 0 bases and the V segment lost 10 bases, leaving 7 bases of the junction unmatched. CDR1 is MNHEY and CDR2 is SVGEGT in the germline V gene. The CDR3 coding sequence is TGTGCCACCAAGGGACAGGGAAGCTCCTACGAGCAGTACTTC. Amino acids: CATKGQGSSYEQYF.

In this sample, this clonotype turned up many times. The V call is TRBV24-1, the J call TRBJ2-5; D possibly corresponds to TRBD2 (6 bases). The CDR3 loop spans 15 amino acids. V was clipped by 5 bases and J by 5 bases, with 17 bases between them. Looked up from germline, CDR1 is KGHDR and CDR2 is SFDVKD. The CDR3 here is CATSAQGSGWETQYF. The CDR3 bases are TGTGCCACCAGTGCCCAAGGGAGCGGGTGGGAGACCCAGTACTTC.